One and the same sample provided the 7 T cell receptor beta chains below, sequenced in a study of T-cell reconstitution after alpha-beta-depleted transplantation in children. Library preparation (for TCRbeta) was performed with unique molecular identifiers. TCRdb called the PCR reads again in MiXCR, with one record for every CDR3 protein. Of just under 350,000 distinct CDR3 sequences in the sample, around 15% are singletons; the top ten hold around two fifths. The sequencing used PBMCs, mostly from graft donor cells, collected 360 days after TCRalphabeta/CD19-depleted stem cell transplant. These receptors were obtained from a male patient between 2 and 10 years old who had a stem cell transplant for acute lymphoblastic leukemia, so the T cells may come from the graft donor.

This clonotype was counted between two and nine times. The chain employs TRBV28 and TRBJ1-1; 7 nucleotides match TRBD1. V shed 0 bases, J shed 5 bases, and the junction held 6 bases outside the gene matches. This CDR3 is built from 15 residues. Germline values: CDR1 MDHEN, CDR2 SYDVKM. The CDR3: CASSLWRGTVTEAFF. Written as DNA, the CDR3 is TGTGCCAGCAGTTTATGGAGGGGGACAGTGACTGAAGCTTTCTTT.

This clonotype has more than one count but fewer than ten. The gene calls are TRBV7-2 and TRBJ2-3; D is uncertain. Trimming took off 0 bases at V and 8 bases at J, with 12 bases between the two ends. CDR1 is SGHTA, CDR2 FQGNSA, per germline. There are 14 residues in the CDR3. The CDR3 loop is CASSLAPGSGTQYF. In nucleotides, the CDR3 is TGTGCCAGCAGCTTAGCGCCCGGGTCCGGTACGCAGTATTTT.

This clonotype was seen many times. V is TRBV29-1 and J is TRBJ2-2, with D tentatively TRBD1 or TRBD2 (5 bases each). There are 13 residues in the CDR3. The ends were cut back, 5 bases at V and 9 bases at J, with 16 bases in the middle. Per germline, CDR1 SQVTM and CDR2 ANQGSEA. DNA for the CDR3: TGCAGCGTTCCGGGACCGGTGGCCCGGGAGCTGTTTTTT. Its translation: CSVPGPVARELFF.

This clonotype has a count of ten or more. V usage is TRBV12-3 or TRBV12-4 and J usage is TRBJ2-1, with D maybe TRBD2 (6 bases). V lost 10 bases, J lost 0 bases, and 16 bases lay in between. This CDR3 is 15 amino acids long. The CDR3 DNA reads TGTGCCACGGGGAGGAGGGGACCCTCCTACAATGAGCAGTTCTTC. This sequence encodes CATGRRGPSYNEQFF.

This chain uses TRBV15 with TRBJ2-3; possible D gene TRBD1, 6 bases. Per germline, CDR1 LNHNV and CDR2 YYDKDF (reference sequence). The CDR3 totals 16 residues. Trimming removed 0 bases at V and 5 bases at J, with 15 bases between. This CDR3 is CATSRDGGLAGDTQYF. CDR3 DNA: TGTGCCACCAGCAGAGATGGGGGCCTAGCAGGAGATACGCAGTATTTT.

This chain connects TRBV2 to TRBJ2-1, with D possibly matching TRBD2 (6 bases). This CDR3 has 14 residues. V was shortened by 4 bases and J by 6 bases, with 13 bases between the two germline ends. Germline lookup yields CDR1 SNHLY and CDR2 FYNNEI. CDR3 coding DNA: TGTGCCAGCAGTGCCATCGTAGCGGCCAATGAGCAGTTCTTC. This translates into CASSAIVAANEQFF.

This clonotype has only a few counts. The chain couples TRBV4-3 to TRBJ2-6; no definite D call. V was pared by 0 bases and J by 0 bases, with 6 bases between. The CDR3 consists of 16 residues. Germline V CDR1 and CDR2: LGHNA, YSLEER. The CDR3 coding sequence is TGCGCCAGCAGCCAAGATGTAGGCTCTGGGGCCAACGTCCTGACTTTC. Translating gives CASSQDVGSGANVLTF.